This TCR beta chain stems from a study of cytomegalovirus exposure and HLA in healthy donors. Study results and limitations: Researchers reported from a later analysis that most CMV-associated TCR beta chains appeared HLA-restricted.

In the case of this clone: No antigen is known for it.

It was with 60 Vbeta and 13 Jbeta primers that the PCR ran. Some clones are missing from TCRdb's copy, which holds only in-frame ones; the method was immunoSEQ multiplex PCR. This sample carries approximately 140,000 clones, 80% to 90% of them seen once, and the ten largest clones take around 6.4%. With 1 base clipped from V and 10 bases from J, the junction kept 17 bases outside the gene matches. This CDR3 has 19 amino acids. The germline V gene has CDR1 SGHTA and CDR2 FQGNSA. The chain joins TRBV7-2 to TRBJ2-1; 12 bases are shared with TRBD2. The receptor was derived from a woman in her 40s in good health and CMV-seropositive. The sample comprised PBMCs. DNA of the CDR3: TGTGCCAGCAGCTTAGAACGTACTAGCGGGAGGCTTCTGGGTTGGGAGCAGTTCTTC. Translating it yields CASSLERTSGRLLGWEQFF.